This paragraph covers one TCR beta chain sequence. V was shortened by 5 bases and J by 0 bases, with 24 bases between the two germline ends. This CDR3 comprises 19 residues. Per the germline V gene, CDR1 is SGHDN and CDR2 is FVKESK. As for time point: sample taken at primary tumor resection. The authors sequenced whole RNA from tumor, nontumor lung or frozen PBMC without sorting. These data are taken from a study of spatial heterogeneity in lung cancer. TCRdb passed the 5' RACE reads through MiXCR, listing each CDR3 protein once. Seen here are about 50,000 distinct CDR3 sequences, 7.5% to 9% observed once, and the top ten hold 10% to 15%.

The TCR originated in a female donor with early-stage non-small cell lung cancer. The chain has TRBV14 and TRBJ2-3, with D possibly TRBD2 on 5 matching bases. The sample here was PBMCs, taken at surgery. The CDR3 coding sequence is TGTGCCAGCAGCTCAAGGGAAGGACTTCTCCTTTCTAGCACAGATACGCAGTATTTT. Amino acids: CASSSREGLLLSSTDTQYF.